These 27 T cell receptor beta chains were sequenced from one sample in a study of T-cell reconstitution after alpha-beta-depleted transplantation in children. It was with unique molecular identifiers that the TCRbeta library was prepared. TCRdb analysed the PCR reads with MiXCR anew, one entry per CDR3 protein. The sample shows some 200,000 distinct CDR3 sequences, roughly 11% of them seen only once. The starting material was PBMCs, obtained before TCRalphabeta/CD19-depleted stem cell transplant. All receptors come from a child younger than two with acute myeloid leukemia, due to receive a stem cell transplant.

This clonotype was detected ten times or more. The rearrangement links TRBV5-6 to TRBJ2-3; a weak D match, TRBD2 (6 bases). V lost 4 bases, J lost 5 bases, and 17 bases lay in between. The CDR3 totals 15 residues. Germline V gene sequence: CDR1 SGHDT, CDR2 YYEEEE. As DNA, the CDR3 is TGTGCCAGCAGCCCATCTCGCGGGATTAGAGATACGCAGTATTTT. Translation: CASSPSRGIRDTQYF.

This clonotype was seen repeatedly, ten times or more. The rearrangement uses TRBV20-1 and TRBJ2-1; D is undetermined. Germline V gene data show CDR1 as DFQATT and CDR2 as SNEGSKA (reference sequence). The V and J ends lost 2 bases and 8 bases respectively, with 19 bases between them. The CDR3 is 15 amino acids. The chain's CDR3 is CSARSLFARADEQFF. CDR3 bases: TGCAGTGCTAGATCACTTTTTGCCCGGGCGGATGAGCAGTTCTTC.

This clonotype has a count of ten or more. The chain recombines TRBV19 with TRBJ1-4; D unclear. V lost 3 bases, J lost 13 bases, and 30 bases lay in between. Germline CDR1 reads LNHDA; CDR2 reads SQIVND (reference sequence). The CDR3 sequence is 18 residues long. The CDR3 reads CASSIALIYQSRGGILFF. CDR3 nucleotides: TGTGCCAGTAGTATTGCCCTGATATACCAGAGCCGAGGCGGGATACTGTTTTTT.

The sample holds many counts of this clonotype. The V and J genes are TRBV7-9 and TRBJ2-5, with D tentatively TRBD1 (6 bases). CDR1 and CDR2 from the germline V gene are SEHNR and FQNEAQ (reference sequence). V lost 5 bases and J 2 bases, leaving 12 bases between the germline ends. The CDR3 has 14 amino acids. The CDR3 region has the DNA TGTGCCAGCAGCATGGGGACAAGTCAAGAGACCCAGTACTTC. Translating it yields CASSMGTSQETQYF.

The chain carries TRBV12-3 or TRBV12-4 and TRBJ2-3; no definite D call. The CDR3 extends over 10 amino acids. Trimming stripped 3 bases from V and 11 bases from J, with 6 bases between. In DNA, the CDR3 is TGTGCCAGCAGTTTGCGTAGGCAGTATTTT. It translates to CASSLRRQYF.

This clonotype was seen repeatedly, ten times or more. V is TRBV5-1 and J is TRBJ1-2; a possible D gene is TRBD1 (6 bases). The CDR3 totals 14 residues. Germline V gene sequence: CDR1 SGHRS, CDR2 YFSETQ. V gave up 4 bases and J gave up 1 base, with 11 bases separating them. CDR3 sequence: CASSPTGFNYGYTF. The CDR3 coding sequence is TGCGCCAGCAGCCCGACAGGCTTTAACTATGGCTACACCTTC.

There are many counts of this clonotype. V usage is TRBV7-9 and J usage is TRBJ2-7, with D unresolved. Germline V CDR1 and CDR2: SEHNR, FQNEAQ (reference sequence). This CDR3 has 14 amino acids. The V end lost 1 base, the J end lost 6 bases, and 13 bases lay between the germline ends. The CDR3 here is CASSLGVGTSEQYF. For the CDR3, the DNA is TGTGCCAGCAGCTTAGGGGTCGGAACTTCCGAGCAGTACTTC.

At least ten counts were recorded for this clonotype. This chain uses TRBV24-1 with TRBJ2-7; no reliable D call. The length of the CDR3 is 12 residues. V dropped 11 bases and J dropped 2 bases, with 12 bases sitting between them. In germline, CDR1 is KGHDR, CDR2 SFDVKD. The CDR3 spells CAIRTVTYEQYF. CDR3 bases: TGTGCCATTCGGACGGTAACCTACGAGCAGTACTTC.

This clonotype has a count of ten or more. The chain has TRBV29-1 and TRBJ2-4; 8 bases match TRBD1. The CDR3 is 13 amino acids. J gave up 6 bases and V 4 bases, and 5 bases lay outside the gene matches. Germline lookup yields CDR1 SQVTM and CDR2 ANQGSEA. CDR3 protein: CSVATTGGNIQYF. As DNA, the CDR3 is TGCAGCGTTGCTACCACAGGGGGAAACATTCAGTACTTC.

This clonotype was counted at least ten times. The V gene is TRBV9, the J gene TRBJ1-1; 7 positions match TRBD1. This CDR3 spans 14 amino acids. V trimming: 6 bases; J trimming: 0 bases; junction bases outside the gene matches: 5. Germline CDR1 is SGDLS and CDR2 is YYNGEE. For the CDR3, the DNA is TGTGCCAGCACCCGTGGACAGGTGAACACTGAAGCTTTCTTT. The encoded protein is CASTRGQVNTEAFF.

The table lists this clonotype with many counts. V usage is TRBV28 and J usage is TRBJ2-7; D is unclear. V lost 2 bases, J lost 0 bases, and 11 bases lay in between. Germline CDR1 is MDHEN and CDR2 is SYDVKM. CDR3 size: 15 residues. The CDR3 sequence is CASSLNSPSSYEQYF. The CDR3 coding sequence is TGTGCCAGCAGTTTAAACAGTCCGAGCTCCTACGAGCAGTACTTC.

At least ten counts were recorded for this clonotype. The rearrangement links TRBV20-1 to TRBJ2-5; D might be TRBD2 (5 bases). The V end was cut by 6 bases, the J end by 2 bases, with 16 bases between. The CDR3 spans 14 residues. The germline CDR1 and CDR2 sequences are DFQATT and SNEGSKA (reference sequence). This chain's CDR3 is CSAPPATGQETQYF. In nucleotides, the CDR3 is TGCAGTGCCCCACCCGCGACGGGGCAAGAGACCCAGTACTTC.

This clonotype was detected ten times or more. The chain combines TRBV5-1 with TRBJ1-2; D is ambiguous. The CDR3 runs 13 residues. The V end lost 2 bases, the J end lost 1 base, and 6 bases lay between the germline ends. In germline, CDR1 is SGHRS, CDR2 YFSETQ. The CDR3 nucleotides are TGCGCCAGCAGCTTATCAGATAACTATGGCTACACCTTC. Translating gives CASSLSDNYGYTF. Based on the CDR3 plus reference TRBV5-1 and TRBJ1-2, the full variable domain is KAGVTQTPRYLIKTRGQQVTLSCSPISGHRSVSWYQQTPGQGLQFLFEYFSETQRNKGNFPGRFSGRQFSNSRSEMNVSTLELGDSALYLCASSLSDNYGYTFGSGTRLTVV.

This clonotype came up many times. The chain combines TRBV9 with TRBJ2-7; TRBD2 might be the D (6 bases). Germline loops: CDR1 SGDLS, CDR2 YYNGEE. Trimming took 4 bases from V and 4 from J, leaving 18 bases between them. The CDR3 extends over 15 amino acids. In DNA form, the CDR3 reads TGTGCCAGCAGCCCCCGTGCTAGCGCCTCATACGAGCAGTACTTC. This sequence encodes CASSPRASASYEQYF.

This rearrangement joins TRBV7-6 to TRBJ2-7, with D possibly being TRBD1 (5 bases). Germline V gives CDR1 SGHVS, CDR2 FNYEAQ. V was clipped by 5 bases and J by 1 base, with 18 bases between them. The CDR3 covers 16 residues. CDR3 sequence reads: CASSPGPYLDSYEQYF. The CDR3 DNA reads TGTGCCAGCAGCCCAGGGCCTTACTTAGATTCCTACGAGCAGTACTTC.

As to this clonotype: With a much larger clone just one base away, this may be a read error. The chain has TRBV4-2 and TRBJ2-2; 9 nucleotides agree with TRBD1. The CDR3 length is 18 residues. CDR1 is LGHNA, CDR2 YNFKEQ, per germline. The CDR3 region is CASSQGRGGTGITGEPFF. CDR3 in DNA: TGTGCCAGCAGCCAAGGAAGGGGGGGGACAGGGATAACCGGGGAGCCGTTTTTT.

This clonotype came up many times. This chain uses TRBV4-3 with TRBJ1-6, with 10 positions matching TRBD1. From germline, CDR1 is LGHNA and CDR2 YSLEER. The CDR3 extends over 16 amino acids. The junction had 4 bases not matched to a gene; V was cut back by 1 base and J by 7 bases. CDR3 DNA sequence: TGCGCCAGCAGCCAAGTAAGGGGACAGGGGAATTCACCCCTCCACTTT. This translates into CASSQVRGQGNSPLHF.

This clonotype was counted many times. J is TRBJ1-1 and V is TRBV21-1. TRBV21-1 is classified as a pseudogene. This CDR3 comprises 10 residues. CDR3 nucleotide sequence: TGTGCCAGCAGGCGGGATGCGGCTTTCTTT. Translating it yields CASRRDAAFF.

This clonotype showed up just a few times. V gene TRBV6-1 combines with J gene TRBJ2-6, with 8 bases aligning to TRBD2. The V gene end was trimmed by 8 bases and the J gene end by 3 bases; junction bases not matched to a gene: 12. The germline gives CDR1 MNHNS, CDR2 SASEGT. The CDR3 sequence is 17 residues long. The CDR3 region has the DNA TGTGCCAGCCGGCCGGGACTAGTTTTTCGTGGGGCCAACGTCCTGACTTTC. Protein: CASRPGLVFRGANVLTF.

This clonotype was counted many times. The genes are TRBV5-1 and TRBJ2-7; D uncertain. Looked up from germline, CDR1 is SGHRS and CDR2 is YFSETQ. This CDR3 has 12 amino acids. The ends were cut back, 2 bases at V and 6 bases at J, with 9 bases in the middle. The CDR3 sequence is CASSLGDVEQYF. CDR3 DNA: TGCGCCAGCAGCTTAGGTGACGTCGAGCAGTACTTC.

This clonotype was counted a few times. The chain carries TRBV3-1 and TRBJ2-5, with D unclear. Between the trimmed V and J ends, which lost 0 bases and 5 bases, there was a span of 10 bases. The CDR3 runs 14 residues. The germline V gene has CDR1 LGHDT and CDR2 YNNKEL (reference sequence). The CDR3 bases are TGTGCCAGCAGCCAAGATCTTAGTTCGGAGACCCAGTACTTC. Protein product: CASSQDLSSETQYF.

The table lists this clonotype with many counts. This CDR3 reads CASSAGGGDTDTQYF. In DNA form, the CDR3 reads TGTGCCAGCAGCGCAGGGGGAGGGGACACAGATACGCAGTATTTT. V gene TRBV9 combines with J gene TRBJ2-3; D possibly uses TRBD1 or TRBD2 (7 bases each). The CDR3 loop spans 15 amino acids. Germline V gene lookup returns CDR1 SGDLS and CDR2 YYNGEE. V lost 3 bases and J 2 bases, leaving 13 bases between the germline ends.

This clonotype was recorded many times. V is TRBV20-1 and J is TRBJ2-1, with D perhaps being TRBD1 or TRBD2 (5 bases each). Germline V lookup: CDR1 DFQATT, CDR2 SNEGSKA (reference sequence). The CDR3 totals 15 residues. V shed 3 bases and J shed 8 bases, with 20 bases lying between them. CDR3 nucleotide sequence: TGCAGTGCTAGCCGGGACGCCGTTAGATTGGATGAGCAGTTCTTC. Translating gives CSASRDAVRLDEQFF.

The CDR3 protein is CASSFGDRGPEAFF. The CDR3 DNA is TGTGCCAGCAGTTTCGGTGACAGGGGCCCTGAAGCTTTCTTT. The V gene is TRBV28, the J gene TRBJ1-1; 8 nucleotides agree with TRBD1. Trimming took 3 bases from V and 6 from J; bases not matched to a gene: 6. The germline CDR1 and CDR2 sequences are MDHEN and SYDVKM. This CDR3 is 14 amino acids long.

This clonotype has ten or more counts. The chain uses TRBV3-1 and TRBJ1-1; 10 positions agree with TRBD1. Per germline, CDR1 LGHDT and CDR2 YNNKEL (reference sequence). The CDR3 extends over 14 amino acids. V shed 6 bases, J shed 6 bases, and the junction held 7 bases outside the gene matches. For the CDR3, the DNA is TGTGCCAGCAGAGTGGGACAGGGGTACCCTGAAGCTTTCTTT. Amino acids: CASRVGQGYPEAFF.

This clonotype showed up many times. The chain couples TRBV6-6 to TRBJ2-2; D is perhaps TRBD1 (5 bases). Per the germline V gene, CDR1 is MNHNY and CDR2 is SVGAGI (reference sequence). Trimming took off 8 bases at V and 1 base at J, with 8 bases between the two ends. The CDR3 is 13 amino acids. The DNA of the CDR3 is TGTGCCAGCGACAGACAGAACACCGGGGAGCTGTTTTTT. Translated: CASDRQNTGELFF.

At least ten counts were recorded for this clonotype. The chain links TRBV7-2 to TRBJ1-5, with 7 bases matching TRBD1. CDR3 length equals 15 residues. Per germline, CDR1 SGHTA and CDR2 FQGNSA. V dropped 5 bases and J dropped 0; count of bases not matched to a gene: 4. In nucleotides, the CDR3 is TGTGCCAGCAGCCAACAGGGGACTAGCAATCAGCCCCAGCATTTT. It codes for CASSQQGTSNQPQHF.